Described below is a single T cell receptor beta chain sequence and its context. Its antigen is as yet unknown. The data belong to a study of pediatric ulcerative colitis. Overall study findings and caveats: Two rectal clonotypes were found only in ulcerative colitis patients, all of them.

Data came from immunoSEQ multiplex PCR; TCRdb stores just in-frame clones and leaves some out. The sample comprises roughly 25,000 clones, about 67% of which are singletons, and under 10% rests with the top ten. During colonoscopy, one to two rectal pinch biopsies were collected. Germline V gene lookup returns CDR1 SGHNT and CDR2 YYREEE (reference sequence). CDR3 length equals 17 residues. V gave up 2 bases and J gave up 8 bases; unmatched junction bases: 14. The V gene is TRBV5-4, the J gene TRBJ2-1, with TRBD2 matching over 9 bases. The sequence derives from a boy under 18 with severe ulcerative colitis. The sample comprised gut tissue. In DNA form, the CDR3 reads TGTGCCAGCAGCTTATCAGCGGGAGGCTATCGTGCGGATGAGCAGTTCTTC. Translated, it gives CASSLSAGGYRADEQFF.